One and the same sample provided the 32 T cell receptor beta chains below, sequenced in a study of OX40 agonist ivuxolimab in advanced cancers. The data were produced by immunoSEQ multiplex PCR, yet TCRdb's version contains in-frame clones alone and is incomplete. The table lists roughly 60,000 clones, roughly 84% of them singletons. The specimen comprised CD4+ or CD8+ T cells sorted from blood, sampled in a trial of the OX40 agonist ivuxolimab. Source of these receptors: an adult with an advanced solid tumor such as melanoma, head and neck, liver or kidney cancer.

The gene calls are TRBV27 and TRBJ2-5, with 11 nucleotides matching TRBD2. Germline V CDR1 and CDR2: MNHEY, SMNVEV (reference sequence). V shed 6 bases and J 7 bases; nucleotides not matched to a gene: 10. The CDR3 runs to 15 residues. As DNA, the CDR3 is TGTGCCAGCAGCCGACTAGCGGGGAGTTCGGGGACCCAGTACTTC. It translates to CASSRLAGSSGTQYF.

V usage is TRBV2 and J usage is TRBJ2-7, with a tentative D call TRBD2 (8 bases). CDR3 length: 14 amino acids. Looked up from germline, CDR1 is SNHLY and CDR2 is FYNNEI. V was trimmed by 5 bases and J by 6 bases, leaving 17 bases between them. DNA of the CDR3: TGTGCCAGCAGTCCCGCCGGGAGGGGGCGCGAGCAGTACTTC. Protein product: CASSPAGRGREQYF. Complete variable domain (other parts from reference TRBV2 and TRBJ2-7): EPEVTQTPSHQVTQMGQEVILRCVPISNHLYFYWYRQILGQKVEFLVSFYNNEISEKSEIFDDQFSVERPDGSNFTLKIRSTKLEDSAMYFCASSPAGRGREQYFGPGTRLTVT.

This clone showed up just once. V is TRBV6-5 and J is TRBJ1-4, with unresolved D. V was trimmed by 6 bases and J by 4 bases, leaving 15 bases between them. The germline CDR1 and CDR2 sequences are MNHEY and SVGAGI. The CDR3 has 15 amino acids. The CDR3 DNA reads as TGTGCCAGCAGGCGCGACCCGTCGGGTAATGAAAAACTGTTTTTT. This sequence encodes CASRRDPSGNEKLFF.

This clone occurred once. J is TRBJ2-4 and V is TRBV7-2; no definite D call. The length of the CDR3 is 12 residues. The germline V gene has CDR1 SGHTA and CDR2 FQGNSA. Trimming took 5 bases from V and 5 from J, leaving 7 bases between them. CDR3 region: CASSRPQNIQYF. As DNA, the CDR3 is TGTGCCAGCAGCCGCCCCCAAAACATTCAGTACTTC.

The rearrangement links TRBV2 to TRBJ2-3, with 7 bases identical to TRBD2. The germline V gene has CDR1 SNHLY and CDR2 FYNNEI. Losses at the gene ends were 6 bases for V and 1 base for J; bases not matched to a gene: 7. The CDR3 length is 15 residues. The CDR3 coding sequence is TGTGCCAGCAGCGGAGGGACTACTGGCACAGATACGCAGTATTTT. It specifies CASSGGTTGTDTQYF.

Remarks on this clone: This CDR3 is also generated by other DNA sequences in the sample. This CDR3 reads CASSPGTGGYEQYF. The CDR3, as DNA: TGTGCCAGCTCACCAGGGACAGGGGGCTACGAGCAGTACTTC. The chain carries TRBV18 and TRBJ2-7; 11 bases agree with TRBD1. This CDR3 contains 14 residues. After removal of 2 bases from V and 3 bases from J, the junction contained 0 bases not matched to a gene. The V gene's germline CDR1 is KGHSH and CDR2 LQKENI.

The chain links TRBV18 to TRBJ1-1; D uncertain. Germline CDR1 is KGHSH and CDR2 is LQKENI. The V gene lost 3 bases and the J gene lost 5 bases, with 13 bases spanning the gap. The CDR3 is made up of 14 amino acids. The CDR3 region has the DNA TGTGCCAGCTCACCCGACGCAACGGAAACTGAAGCTTTCTTT. Its protein is CASSPDATETEAFF.

V usage is TRBV28 and J usage is TRBJ2-5; 8 bases are a match to TRBD1. This CDR3 is built from 15 residues. Per germline, CDR1 MDHEN and CDR2 SYDVKM. Unmatched junction bases numbered 4, after V lost 2 bases and J lost 2 bases. As DNA, the CDR3 is TGTGCCAGCAGTTTACAGGGGGCGGGGCAAGAGACCCAGTACTTC. The encoded protein is CASSLQGAGQETQYF.

V is TRBV5-4 and J is TRBJ2-2; D is perhaps TRBD2 (6 bases). This CDR3 contains 16 residues. The germline V gene encodes CDR1 SGHNT and CDR2 YYREEE (reference sequence). V was shortened by 4 bases and J by 6 bases, with 19 bases between the two germline ends. CDR3 nucleotide sequence: TGTGCCAGCAGCCCGGGACTCGGATTGAAATCCGGGGAGCTGTTTTTT. It specifies CASSPGLGLKSGELFF.

CDR3 in DNA: TGTGCCAGCAGTAAAGGACAGGCAACTAATGAAAAACTGTTTTTT. Amino acids: CASSKGQATNEKLFF. The rearrangement uses TRBV28 and TRBJ1-4, with TRBD1 identical over 7 bases. Trimming took 5 bases from V and 0 from J; bases not matched to a gene: 3. CDR3 length: 15 amino acids. CDR1 and CDR2 (germline): MDHEN, SYDVKM.

This clone was recorded only once. V gene TRBV6-1 combines with J gene TRBJ2-3; TRBD2 agrees at 10 bases. CDR1 is MNHNS, CDR2 SASEGT, per germline. The J segment lost 2 bases and the V segment lost 6 bases, leaving 5 bases of the junction unmatched. This CDR3 has 15 residues. The CDR3 coding sequence is TGTGCCAGCAGGATAGCGGGGGGAGCCACAGATACGCAGTATTTT. Its translation: CASRIAGGATDTQYF.

CDR3 protein: CASSQQGAYYNEQFF. CDR3 DNA sequence: TGTGCCAGCAGCCAACAGGGGGCGTACTACAATGAGCAGTTCTTC. The chain couples TRBV7-8 to TRBJ2-1; 9 positions agree with TRBD1. The CDR3 spans 15 residues. Trimming at V came to 5 bases and at J to 3 bases, leaving 5 bases not matched to a gene. CDR1 and CDR2 (germline): SGHVS, FQNEAQ. Drawing the rest from reference TRBV7-8 and TRBJ2-1, the complete variable domain is GAGVSQSPRYKVAKRGQDVALRCDPISGHVSLFWYQQALGQGPEFLTYFQNEAQLDKSGLPSDRFFAERPEGSVSTLKIQRTQQEDSAVYLCASSQQGAYYNEQFFGPGTRLTVL.

This sequence joins TRBV27 and TRBJ2-7; D may be TRBD1 or TRBD2 (5 bases each). The CDR3 runs to 11 residues. Trimming cost V 8 bases and J 7 bases, with 12 bases left between them. Germline loops: CDR1 MNHEY, CDR2 SMNVEV (reference sequence). The CDR3 DNA reads TGTGCCAGCCTATTCTGGGGGGAGCAGTACTTC. This encodes CASLFWGEQYF.

The chain couples TRBV18 to TRBJ2-1; the match to TRBD2 covers 8 bases. Germline assignment: CDR1 KGHSH and CDR2 LQKENI. Trimming removed 5 bases from V and 8 bases from J; junction bases left unmatched: 14. CDR3 size: 16 residues. CDR3 DNA sequence: TGTGCCAGCTCAGGATCACTAGCGGTCGGGGGGGATGAGCAGTTCTTC. As protein: CASSGSLAVGGDEQFF.

This rearrangement joins TRBV7-2 to TRBJ2-1; D call uncertain. Trimming pared 5 bases from V and 5 bases from J, leaving 13 bases between. The length of the CDR3 is 14 residues. Germline loops: CDR1 SGHTA, CDR2 FQGNSA. In DNA, the CDR3 is TGTGCCAGCAGCCCTCTGGGCTGGGACAATGAGCAGTTCTTC. Translated: CASSPLGWDNEQFF.

This chain links TRBV2 with TRBJ2-1; D remains ambiguous. Germline CDR1 reads SNHLY; CDR2 reads FYNNEI. The CDR3 sequence is 16 residues long. Deletions cut 1 base from V and 1 base from J, with 11 bases between. CDR3 nucleotide sequence: TGTGCCAGCAGTGAAGACGCCAGTAGGTCCTACAATGAGCAGTTCTTC. This translates into CASSEDASRSYNEQFF. The whole variable domain, remainder taken from reference TRBV2 and TRBJ2-1, is EPEVTQTPSHQVTQMGQEVILRCVPISNHLYFYWYRQILGQKVEFLVSFYNNEISEKSEIFDDQFSVERPDGSNFTLKIRSTKLEDSAMYFCASSEDASRSYNEQFFGPGTRLTVL.

The V gene is TRBV19, the J gene TRBJ2-1, with a weak D call TRBD1 (7 bases). CDR1 is LNHDA and CDR2 is SQIVND in the germline V gene (reference sequence). This CDR3 contains 13 residues. V lost 3 bases and J lost 6, with 9 bases in between. The CDR3 here is CASSIQGGNEQFF. CDR3 sequence (DNA): TGTGCCAGTAGTATCCAGGGGGGCAATGAGCAGTTCTTC.

This clone occurred a few times. This chain uses TRBV7-2 with TRBJ1-6; weak D call: TRBD1 (5 bases). The CDR3 is 15 amino acids. Germline V CDR1 and CDR2: SGHTA, FQGNSA. V gave up 5 bases and J gave up 6 bases, with 14 bases separating them. This chain's CDR3 is CASSTRQSLNSPLHF. The CDR3 DNA is TGTGCCAGCAGCACTAGACAGAGCCTTAATTCACCCCTCCACTTT. Together with reference TRBV7-2 and TRBJ1-6, the CDR3 gives the full variable domain: GAGVSQSPSNKVTEKGKDVELRCDPISGHTALYWYRQSLGQGLEFLIYFQGNSAPDKSGLPSDRFSAERTGGSVSTLTIQRTQQEDSAVYLCASSTRQSLNSPLHFGNGTRLTVT.

This clone has just one count. A read error may produce the germline difference seen at one junction end. V usage is TRBV2 and J usage is TRBJ2-7; 9 bases line up with TRBD1. Germline-derived CDR1 and CDR2 are SNHLY and FYNNEI. This CDR3 region has 14 residues. Written as DNA, the CDR3 is TGTGTCAGCAGTTTCCGGGACAGGGTTTACGAGCAGTACTTC. It encodes CVSSFRDRVYEQYF.

In this sample, this clone turned up a few times. J is TRBJ2-5 and V is TRBV7-8; no reliable D call. The CDR3 has 12 amino acids. V lost 1 base, J lost 4 bases, and 4 bases lay in between. In germline, CDR1 is SGHVS, CDR2 FQNEAQ. Written as DNA, the CDR3 is TGTGCCAGCAGCTTAGGTCGAGAGACCCAGTACTTC. Its protein product is CASSLGRETQYF.

The chain uses TRBV19 and TRBJ1-1; 7 positions agree with TRBD1. The CDR3 is 14 amino acids. CDR1 is LNHDA, CDR2 SQIVND, per germline (reference sequence). The junction had 5 bases not matched to a gene; V was cut back by 7 bases and J by 0 bases. The chain's CDR3 is CASTQGQMNTEAFF. The CDR3 coding sequence is TGTGCCAGTACCCAGGGACAGATGAACACTGAAGCTTTCTTT. Together with reference TRBV19 and TRBJ1-1, the CDR3 gives the full variable domain: DGGITQSPKYLFRKEGQNVTLSCEQNLNHDAMYWYRQDPGQGLRLIYYSQIVNDFQKGDIAEGYSVSREKKESFPLTVTSAQKNPTAFYLCASTQGQMNTEAFFGQGTRLTVV.

The chain is built from TRBV25-1 and TRBJ1-4; D ambiguous. V was shortened by 6 bases and J by 0 bases, with 14 bases between the two germline ends. The CDR3 loop spans 16 amino acids. Per the germline V gene, CDR1 is MGHDK and CDR2 is SYGVNS. The DNA of the CDR3 is TGTGCCAGCAGCAGACCGTATGGAGCAACTAATGAAAAACTGTTTTTT. Protein: CASSRPYGATNEKLFF.

This chain connects TRBV5-1 to TRBJ1-6, with D unclear. With 2 bases removed from V and 5 bases from J, the gap between germline ends came to 14 bases. The CDR3 totals 16 residues. The germline CDR1 and CDR2 sequences are SGHRS and YFSETQ. The CDR3 region is CASSLTGASDNSPLHF. DNA of the CDR3: TGCGCCAGCAGCTTAACGGGAGCATCTGATAATTCACCCCTCCACTTT.

The J gene is TRBJ2-7, the V gene TRBV6-1; D is unclear. Germline CDR1 is MNHNS and CDR2 is SASEGT. The ends were cut back, 2 bases at V and 5 bases at J, with 7 bases in the middle. This CDR3 has 12 residues. The CDR3 DNA is TGTGCCAGCAGTGAATGGTATGACGAGCAGTACTTC. Translated: CASSEWYDEQYF.

The rearrangement joins TRBV28 to TRBJ1-1, with TRBD1 matching over 10 bases. J gave up 4 bases and V 3 bases, and 8 bases lay outside the gene matches. The germline V gene encodes CDR1 MDHEN and CDR2 SYDVKM. The CDR3 has 16 amino acids. Here the CDR3 reads CASSFRQGAPRTEAFF. CDR3 coding DNA: TGTGCCAGCAGTTTTCGACAGGGGGCCCCTCGCACTGAAGCTTTCTTT. The entire variable domain, with the rest obtained from reference TRBV28 and TRBJ1-1, is as follows: DVKVTQSSRYLVKRTGEKVFLECVQDMDHENMFWYRQDPGLGLRLIYFSYDVKMKEKGDIPEGYSVSREKKERFSLILESASTNQTSMYLCASSFRQGAPRTEAFFGQGTRLTVV.

The chain couples TRBV5-1 to TRBJ2-2; D is uncertain. Trimming stripped 0 bases from V and 9 bases from J, with 12 bases between. From germline, CDR1 is SGHRS and CDR2 YFSETQ. The CDR3 loop spans 14 amino acids. As DNA, the CDR3 is TGCGCCAGCAGCTTGGAGGGTTTGAGGAGGGAGCTGTTTTTT. This sequence encodes CASSLEGLRRELFF.

The chain links TRBV4-1 to TRBJ1-6; D call uncertain. The CDR3 is 12 amino acids. Trimming left V 4 bases short and J 10 bases short, with 8 bases between. From germline, CDR1 is MGHRA and CDR2 YSYEKL. CDR3 sequence reads: CASSPFGSPLHF. The CDR3 nucleotides read TGCGCCAGCAGCCCGTTCGGCTCACCCCTCCACTTT.

The chain carries TRBV28 and TRBJ2-3; 10 nucleotides align to TRBD1. The CDR3 covers 17 residues. Trimming cost V 5 bases and J 3 bases; bases outside gene matches: 11. CDR1 is MDHEN and CDR2 is SYDVKM in the germline V gene. The CDR3, as DNA: TGTGCCAGCAGTGAACCACCCGGGACAGGGGTAACAGATACGCAGTATTTT. Its translation: CASSEPPGTGVTDTQYF.

This clone appeared a few times. The chain couples TRBV7-6 to TRBJ1-1; D remains ambiguous. Germline CDR1 SGHVS, CDR2 FNYEAQ. V gave up 2 bases and J gave up 3 bases, with 16 bases separating them. The CDR3 is 16 residues long. This CDR3 is CASSLHQTLRDTEAFF. The CDR3 nucleotides read TGTGCCAGCAGCTTACATCAGACCCTGAGGGACACTGAAGCTTTCTTT. The full variable domain, rest sourced from reference TRBV7-6 and TRBJ1-1, is GAGVSQSPRYKVTKRGQDVALRCDPISGHVSLYWYRQALGQGPEFLTYFNYEAQQDKSGLPNDRFSAERPEGSISTLTIQRTEQRDSAMYRCASSLHQTLRDTEAFFGQGTRLTVV.

The chain is built from TRBV9 and TRBJ2-3, with D maybe TRBD1 (5 bases). CDR1 is SGDLS, CDR2 YYNGEE, per germline. V dropped 2 bases and J dropped 4 bases, with 14 bases sitting between them. The CDR3 length is 15 residues. The CDR3 region has the DNA TGTGCCAGCAGCGTCGTTGGGGCAGGGCCAGATACGCAGTATTTT. Translating gives CASSVVGAGPDTQYF.

This clone has a handful of counts. This chain connects TRBV6-1 to TRBJ1-5, with D unresolved. V was pared by 4 bases and J by 6 bases, with 4 bases between. Per the germline V gene, CDR1 is MNHNS and CDR2 is SASEGT. CDR3 size: 11 residues. CDR3 region: CASSAFQPQHF. CDR3 nucleotides: TGTGCCAGCAGTGCTTTTCAGCCCCAGCATTTT.

V and J are TRBV28 and TRBJ1-2; the D gene is possibly TRBD1 (6 bases). Germline-derived CDR1 and CDR2 are MDHEN and SYDVKM. Trimming pared 7 bases from V and 8 bases from J, leaving 14 bases between. The length of the CDR3 is 12 residues. The CDR3 DNA follows: TGTGCCAGCACCGAAAAGGGGGTGGGCTACACCTTC. Translating it yields CASTEKGVGYTF.